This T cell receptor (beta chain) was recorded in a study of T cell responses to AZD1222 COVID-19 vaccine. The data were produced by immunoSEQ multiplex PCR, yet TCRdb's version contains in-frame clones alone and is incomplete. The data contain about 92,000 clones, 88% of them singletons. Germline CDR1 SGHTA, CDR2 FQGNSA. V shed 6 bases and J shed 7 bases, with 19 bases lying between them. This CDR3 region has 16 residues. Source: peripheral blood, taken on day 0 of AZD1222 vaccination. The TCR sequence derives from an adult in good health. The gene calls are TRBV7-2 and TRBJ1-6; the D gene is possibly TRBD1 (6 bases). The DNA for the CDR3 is TGTGCCAGCAGAGGGGGGGCGTCTTTTGCCAATTCACCCCTCCACTTT. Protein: CASRGGASFANSPLHF.